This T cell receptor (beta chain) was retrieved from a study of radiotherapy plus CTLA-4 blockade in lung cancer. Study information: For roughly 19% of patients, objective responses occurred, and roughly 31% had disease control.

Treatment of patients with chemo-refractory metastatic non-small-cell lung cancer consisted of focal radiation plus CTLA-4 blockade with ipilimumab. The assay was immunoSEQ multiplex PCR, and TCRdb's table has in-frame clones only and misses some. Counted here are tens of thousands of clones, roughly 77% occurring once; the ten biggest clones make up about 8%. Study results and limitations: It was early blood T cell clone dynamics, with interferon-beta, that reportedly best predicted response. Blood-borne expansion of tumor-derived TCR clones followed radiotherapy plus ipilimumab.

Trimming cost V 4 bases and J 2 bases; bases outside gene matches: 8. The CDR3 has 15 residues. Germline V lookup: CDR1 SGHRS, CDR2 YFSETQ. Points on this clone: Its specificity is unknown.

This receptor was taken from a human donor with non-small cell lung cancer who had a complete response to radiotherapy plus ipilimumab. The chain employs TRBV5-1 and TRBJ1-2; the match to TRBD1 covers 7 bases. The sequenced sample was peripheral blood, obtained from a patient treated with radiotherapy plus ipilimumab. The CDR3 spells CASSPPGQINYGYTF. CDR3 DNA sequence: TGCGCCAGCAGCCCACCGGGACAGATAAACTATGGCTACACCTTC.